The 2 T cell receptor beta chains listed next were all sequenced from one sample in a study of blood T cell repertoires in COVID-19. The protocol was immunoSEQ multiplex PCR, while the TCRdb copy is restricted to in-frame clones and leaves out a portion. Of 200,000 to 300,000 clones listed, about nine tenths were seen once; the top ten hold roughly 0.89%. The sample comprised peripheral blood. Receptors originate from a man under 40 with COVID-19, enrolled during active disease.

V and J are TRBV5-4 and TRBJ1-2; TRBD1 aligns across 9 bases. J gave up 6 bases and V 4 bases, and 13 bases lay outside the gene matches. Per germline, CDR1 SGHNT and CDR2 YYREEE (reference sequence). CDR3 length: 16 amino acids. The CDR3 nucleotides are TGTGCCAGCAGCCTGGGAGGGGAACAGGGGGCCCATGGCTACACCTTC. It yields the protein CASSLGGEQGAHGYTF.

The chain is built from TRBV4-1 and TRBJ2-7; 8 bases agree with TRBD2. The CDR3 runs 18 residues. V dropped 4 bases and J dropped 0; count of bases not matched to a gene: 14. CDR1 and CDR2 (germline): MGHRA, YSYEKL. CDR3 sequence (DNA): TGCGCCAGCAGCCCCTTGAGGGGTCAGCGGGGGCCCTCCTACGAGCAGTACTTC. It is translated as CASSPLRGQRGPSYEQYF.